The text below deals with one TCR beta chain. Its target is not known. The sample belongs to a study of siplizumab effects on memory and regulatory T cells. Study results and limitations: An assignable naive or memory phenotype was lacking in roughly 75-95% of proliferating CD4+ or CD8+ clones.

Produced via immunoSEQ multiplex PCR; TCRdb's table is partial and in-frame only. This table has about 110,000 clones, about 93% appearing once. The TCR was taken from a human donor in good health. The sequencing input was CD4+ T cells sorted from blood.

The CDR3 spells CASSDLGWQGAVGYTF. The CDR3 DNA is TGTGCCAGCAGCGACCTGGGGTGGCAGGGGGCTGTTGGCTACACCTTC. The genes are TRBV7-2 and TRBJ1-2; 8 bases match TRBD1. V was pared by 5 bases and J by 7 bases, with 15 bases of the junction left unmatched. There are 16 residues in the CDR3. From germline, CDR1 is SGHTA and CDR2 FQGNSA.